The rows below give T cell receptor beta chains drawn from one sample of a study of cytomegalovirus exposure and HLA in healthy donors. TCRdb's table, derived via immunoSEQ multiplex PCR, lists solely in-frame clones and lacks some. There are 160,000 or so clones in the sample; around 82% occur only once, and about 1% lies in the top ten. Sequencing was done on a sample of PBMCs. The origin of the receptors is a man aged 30-40 years in good health and CMV-seronegative. Each CDR3 is given with its conserved first and last residue. Each record gives: clone size, J gene, V gene, D gene, CDR3 DNA, CDR3 protein. A D gene is named only where the DNA matches it firmly. Only some rows state a clone size, as once, few, many or a class for expanded clones.

abundance: .; j_gene: TRBJ2-5; v_gene: TRBV28; d_gene: .; CDR3nt: TGTGCCCCCGGGTGGAAGACCCAGTACTTC; CDR3aa: CAPGWKTQYF
abundance: .; j_gene: TRBJ2-7; v_gene: TRBV6-1; d_gene: TRBD2; CDR3nt: TGTGCCAGCAGTGGTCGGGGGGGGGTTCTCCCTTACGAGCAGTACTTC; CDR3aa: CASSGRGGVLPYEQYF
abundance: .; j_gene: TRBJ1-1; v_gene: TRBV9; d_gene: .; CDR3nt: TGTGCCAGCAGCGTAGCTCGGGGGGACGCTGAAGCTTTCTTT; CDR3aa: CASSVARGDAEAFF
abundance: .; j_gene: TRBJ2-1; v_gene: TRBV4-1; d_gene: TRBD2; CDR3nt: TGCGCCAGTATAGCGGGACAAGACCACAATGAGCAGTTCTTC; CDR3aa: CASIAGQDHNEQFF
abundance: .; j_gene: TRBJ1-1; v_gene: TRBV5-1; d_gene: TRBD1; CDR3nt: TGCGCCAGCAGCTTGGCCCAGGGGGCGATCACTGAAGCTTTCTTT; CDR3aa: CASSLAQGAITEAFF
abundance: .; j_gene: TRBJ1-2; v_gene: TRBV20-1; d_gene: TRBD1; CDR3nt: TGCAGTGCTGGAGACAGGGGTGGCTACACCTTC; CDR3aa: CSAGDRGGYTF
abundance: .; j_gene: TRBJ1-4; v_gene: TRBV15; d_gene: .; CDR3nt: TGTGCCACCAGCAGAGGGCGAGGAAAACTGTTTTTT; CDR3aa: CATSRGRGKLFF
abundance: .; j_gene: TRBJ2-5; v_gene: TRBV7-8; d_gene: .; CDR3nt: TGTGCCAGCAGCTTACACTACACGGAGACCCAGTACTTC; CDR3aa: CASSLHYTETQYF
abundance: .; j_gene: TRBJ2-3; v_gene: TRBV5-4; d_gene: TRBD2; CDR3nt: TGTGCCAGCAGCCCACTTAGCGGGGAATATAGCACAGATACGCAGTATTTT; CDR3aa: CASSPLSGEYSTDTQYF
abundance: .; j_gene: TRBJ1-1; v_gene: TRBV19; d_gene: TRBD1; CDR3nt: TGTGCCAGTAGTATACCTAAGACAGGGCTGGGGAACACTGAAGCTTTCTTT; CDR3aa: CASSIPKTGLGNTEAFF
abundance: once; j_gene: TRBJ1-6; v_gene: TRBV27; d_gene: TRBD1; CDR3nt: TGTGCCAGCAGTTGGGCCGGACAGGGGAATTCACCCCTCCACTTT; CDR3aa: CASSWAGQGNSPLHF
abundance: .; j_gene: TRBJ2-2; v_gene: TRBV5-1; d_gene: .; CDR3nt: TGCGCCTGCTATTTTACGTCTCCGGGCACCGGGGAGCTGTTTTTT; CDR3aa: CACYFTSPGTGELFF
abundance: .; j_gene: TRBJ2-1; v_gene: TRBV15; d_gene: TRBD2; CDR3nt: TGTGCCACCAGCGCAAGGACTAGCGGGAGGGGTTTAGATGAGCAGTTCTTC; CDR3aa: CATSARTSGRGLDEQFF
abundance: .; j_gene: TRBJ2-3; v_gene: TRBV30; d_gene: TRBD2; CDR3nt: TGTGCCTGGAGTGTTGTTAGCGGGAACGCAGATACGCAGTATTTT; CDR3aa: CAWSVVSGNADTQYF
abundance: .; j_gene: TRBJ2-1; v_gene: TRBV10-3; d_gene: TRBD1; CDR3nt: TGTGCCATCAGTGAGTTTACGGGACAGAACTACAATGAGCAGTTCTTC; CDR3aa: CAISEFTGQNYNEQFF
abundance: .; j_gene: TRBJ1-4; v_gene: TRBV19; d_gene: .; CDR3nt: TGTGCCAGTAGCACTGAGGTAGTAACTAATGAAAAACTGTTTTTT; CDR3aa: CASSTEVVTNEKLFF
abundance: .; j_gene: TRBJ2-3; v_gene: TRBV29-1; d_gene: TRBD2; CDR3nt: TGCAGCGCTCCGGGACTAGCGGCAGATACGCAGTATTTT; CDR3aa: CSAPGLAADTQYF
abundance: .; j_gene: TRBJ1-6; v_gene: TRBV6-1; d_gene: TRBD1; CDR3nt: TGTGCCAGCAGTGAACCCATTCTCGACAGGGGGCCTTTCTTTAGCTCCTATAATTCACCCCTCCACTTT; CDR3aa: CASSEPILDRGPFFSSYNSPLHF
abundance: .; j_gene: TRBJ2-3; v_gene: TRBV9; d_gene: .; CDR3nt: TGTGCCAGCAGCGGTCTCGAGTTCAGCACAGATACGCAGTATTTT; CDR3aa: CASSGLEFSTDTQYF
abundance: once; j_gene: TRBJ2-3; v_gene: TRBV7-9; d_gene: .; CDR3nt: TGTTCCAGCAGGACTGATACGCAGTATTTT; CDR3aa: CSSRTDTQYF
abundance: few; j_gene: TRBJ2-3; v_gene: TRBV27; d_gene: .; CDR3nt: TGTGCCAGCAGTTTAGTGGCAGACACAGATACGCAGTATTTT; CDR3aa: CASSLVADTDTQYF
abundance: once; j_gene: TRBJ2-7; v_gene: TRBV4-3; d_gene: .; CDR3nt: TGCGCCAGCAGCCAAGTCCGCGCGGACTTCTACGAGCAGTACTTC; CDR3aa: CASSQVRADFYEQYF
abundance: .; j_gene: TRBJ2-1; v_gene: TRBV5-3; d_gene: .; CDR3nt: TGTGCCAGAAGCGCTCAATTTGGACTTTGCTCCTACAATGAGCAGTTCTTC; CDR3aa: CARSAQFGLCSYNEQFF
abundance: .; j_gene: TRBJ1-5; v_gene: TRBV10-3; d_gene: TRBD1; CDR3nt: TGTGCCATCAGGGAGGGACAGGGGGGAAATCAGCCCCAGCATTTT; CDR3aa: CAIREGQGGNQPQHF
abundance: .; j_gene: TRBJ2-3; v_gene: TRBV19; d_gene: TRBD2; CDR3nt: TGTGCCAGTAGGAAGACTAGCGGGGTAACAGATACGCAGTATTTT; CDR3aa: CASRKTSGVTDTQYF
abundance: .; j_gene: TRBJ2-1; v_gene: TRBV28; d_gene: .; CDR3nt: TGTGCCAGCAGCCCCTATCTACGGGACATCGACAATGAGCAGTTCTTC; CDR3aa: CASSPYLRDIDNEQFF
abundance: .; j_gene: TRBJ2-3; v_gene: TRBV13; d_gene: .; CDR3nt: TGTGCCAGCAGCCCTACTGACAGGCCCCGTAGGAGAGATACGCAGTATTTT; CDR3aa: CASSPTDRPRRRDTQYF
abundance: .; j_gene: TRBJ1-2; v_gene: TRBV28; d_gene: .; CDR3nt: TGTGCCAGCAGTCCAAATGAGGAGGCGGCCTATGGCTACACCTTC; CDR3aa: CASSPNEEAAYGYTF
abundance: .; j_gene: TRBJ1-2; v_gene: TRBV7-8; d_gene: TRBD1; CDR3nt: TGTGCCAGCGCGACAGGGTTGAACTATGGCTACACCTTC; CDR3aa: CASATGLNYGYTF
abundance: .; j_gene: TRBJ1-2; v_gene: TRBV2; d_gene: .; CDR3nt: TGTGCCAGCACGGGGAGACTTTATGGCTACACCTTC; CDR3aa: CASTGRLYGYTF
abundance: once; j_gene: TRBJ1-6; v_gene: TRBV9; d_gene: TRBD1; CDR3nt: TGTGCCAGCAGCGTAGGACAGGGTAGTTCACCCCTCCACTTT; CDR3aa: CASSVGQGSSPLHF
abundance: .; j_gene: TRBJ2-2; v_gene: TRBV10-2; d_gene: TRBD1; CDR3nt: TGCGCCAGCAGTGATTGGGGACAGGGTCCGGCCGGGGAGCTGTTTTTT; CDR3aa: CASSDWGQGPAGELFF
abundance: .; j_gene: TRBJ2-1; v_gene: TRBV7-2; d_gene: TRBD2; CDR3nt: TGTGCCAGCAGCTTAAGGGGACTAGCGGGGGGGACTCTTTACAATGAGCAGTTCTTC; CDR3aa: CASSLRGLAGGTLYNEQFF
abundance: .; j_gene: TRBJ2-7; v_gene: TRBV4-1; d_gene: TRBD1; CDR3nt: TGCGCCAGCAGCCAAGTTCATCAGGGACAGGTAACCTACGAGCAGTACTTC; CDR3aa: CASSQVHQGQVTYEQYF
abundance: .; j_gene: TRBJ2-7; v_gene: TRBV4-3; d_gene: .; CDR3nt: TGCGCCAGCAGCCAAGATGGGGCGGTTGGGTCCTACGAGCAGTACTTC; CDR3aa: CASSQDGAVGSYEQYF